The 25 T cell receptor beta chains below were found in one sample sequenced in a study of Ad26.COV2.S vaccination and SARS-CoV-2 variants. Indicated treatment: around 19 received Ad26.COV2.S at low or high dose, single or two shots; about 5 received placebo; per-sample allocation not given. After the first vaccine or placebo injection, samples were drawn on day 63. Measured with immunoSEQ multiplex PCR; TCRdb has only the in-frame clones, and not every one. This sample has over 400,000 clones, with roughly 89% found just once. The source was peripheral blood, collected in a trial of Ad26.COV2.S vaccine versus placebo. All receptors derive from a person between 18 and 65 years old who received the Ad26.COV2.S COVID-19 vaccine or a placebo.

This clone was seen once. Other DNA sequences in this sample translate to the same CDR3. The chain is built from TRBV18 and TRBJ2-5, with 7 bases matching TRBD1. V was clipped by 3 bases and J by 1 base; unmatched bases: 5. Germline CDR1 reads KGHSH; CDR2 reads LQKENI. CDR3 length: 15 amino acids. DNA for the CDR3: TGTGCCAGCTCACCGCCTGGGACAGCCCAAGAGACCCAGTACTTC. Translated: CASSPPGTAQETQYF.

The chain uses TRBV7-6 and TRBJ2-1; 11 bases fit TRBD2. Germline V gene sequence: CDR1 SGHVS, CDR2 FNYEAQ. CDR3 length: 15 residues. V lost 2 bases and J lost 7; bases outside the gene matches: 4. The CDR3 DNA follows: TGTGCCAGCAGCTTAACTGTAGCGGGGGGGAATGAGCAGTTCTTC. Translation: CASSLTVAGGNEQFF.

This chain uses TRBV7-3 with TRBJ2-7; D not certain. The V end was cut by 1 base, the J end by 5 bases, with 9 bases between. CDR1 is SGHTA, CDR2 FQGTGA, per germline. The CDR3 spans 13 residues. The CDR3 loop is CASSLSDVHEQYF. The CDR3 region has the DNA TGTGCCAGCAGCTTAAGCGACGTCCACGAGCAGTACTTC. The whole variable domain, filled in from reference TRBV7-3 and TRBJ2-7, reads GAGVSQTPSNKVTEKGKYVELRCDPISGHTALYWYRQSLGQGPEFLIYFQGTGAADDSGLPNDRFFAVRPEGSVSTLKIQRTERGDSAVYLCASSLSDVHEQYFGPGTRLTVT.

J is TRBJ1-2 and V is TRBV6-2 or TRBV6-3; weak D call: TRBD1 (6 bases). In germline, CDR1 is MNHEY, CDR2 SVGEGT. V was trimmed by 5 bases and J by 3 bases, leaving 10 bases between them. The CDR3 consists of 13 residues. CDR3 sequence reads: CASSLQGYYGYTF. CDR3 in DNA: TGTGCCAGCAGTCTACAGGGTTACTATGGCTACACCTTC.

The V and J genes are TRBV5-1 and TRBJ1-1, with D hard to call. The V gene's germline CDR1 is SGHRS and CDR2 YFSETQ. V was pared by 0 bases and J by 3 bases, with 12 bases between. CDR3 length equals 15 residues. CDR3 DNA: TGCGCCAGCAGCTTGGATAACCCGAGGGACACTGAAGCTTTCTTT. Its translation: CASSLDNPRDTEAFF.

This sequence joins TRBV11-3 and TRBJ2-3; TRBD2 aligns across 7 bases. This CDR3 comprises 12 residues. J was trimmed by 6 bases and V by 3 bases; bases with no gene match: 0. Germline V CDR1 and CDR2: SGHNT, YENEEA. For the CDR3, the DNA is TGTGCCAGCAGCTTCGGGAGGGATACGCAGTATTTT. Amino acid sequence: CASSFGRDTQYF.

As concerns this clone: Distinct nucleotide sequences in the sample also encode this CDR3. The chain has TRBV5-1 and TRBJ1-1; no clear D gene. V lost 0 bases, J lost 3 bases, and 6 bases lay in between. CDR1 and CDR2 (germline): SGHRS, YFSETQ. The CDR3 has 13 residues. CDR3 region: CASSLVGDTEAFF. CDR3 in DNA: TGCGCCAGCAGCTTGGTTGGGGACACTGAAGCTTTCTTT. Full variable domain (outside the CDR3, taken from reference TRBV5-1 and TRBJ1-1): KAGVTQTPRYLIKTRGQQVTLSCSPISGHRSVSWYQQTPGQGLQFLFEYFSETQRNKGNFPGRFSGRQFSNSRSEMNVSTLELGDSALYLCASSLVGDTEAFFGQGTRLTVV.

The J gene is TRBJ2-1, the V gene TRBV5-1; the match to TRBD2 covers 7 bases. The CDR3 runs 16 residues. The germline gives CDR1 SGHRS, CDR2 YFSETQ. The V gene end was trimmed by 0 bases and the J gene end by 0 bases; junction bases not matched to a gene: 3. The chain's CDR3 is CASSLVLASSYNEQFF. CDR3 DNA sequence: TGCGCCAGCAGCTTGGTACTAGCGAGCTCCTACAATGAGCAGTTCTTC.

The chain links TRBV28 to TRBJ1-2; the match to TRBD1 covers 7 bases. CDR1 and CDR2 from the germline V gene are MDHEN and SYDVKM. J lost 4 bases, V lost 6 bases, and 8 bases had no gene match. This CDR3 comprises 14 residues. The CDR3 DNA is TGTGCCAGCAGCCCTCCGGGACAGATCTATGGCTACACCTTC. Translation gives CASSPPGQIYGYTF.

The J gene is TRBJ1-1, the V gene TRBV14; 9 bases are shared with TRBD1. Trimming took 6 bases from V and 0 from J; bases not matched to a gene: 5. The CDR3 totals 15 residues. CDR1 SGHDN and CDR2 FVKESK come from the germline V gene. The CDR3 DNA sequence: TGTGCCAGCAGTTCTTACAGGGGGCTGAACACTGAAGCTTTCTTT. Translation: CASSSYRGLNTEAFF.

The V call is TRBV28, the J call TRBJ2-1; perhaps TRBD1 as D (7 bases). CDR3 length equals 17 residues. The germline V and J ends were trimmed by 7 bases and 4 bases, with 23 bases remaining between them. CDR1 is MDHEN, CDR2 SYDVKM, per germline. CDR3 sequence (DNA): TGTGCCAGCACCGCCGGAGGGGGCAGCCAGGTTTACAATGAGCAGTTCTTC. Translation gives CASTAGGGSQVYNEQFF.

This chain links TRBV5-8 with TRBJ2-5; TRBD2 aligns across 9 bases. After removal of 4 bases from V and 4 bases from J, the junction contained 8 bases not matched to a gene. Germline loops: CDR1 SGHTS, CDR2 YDEGEE. The CDR3 consists of 15 residues. The CDR3 region has the DNA TGTGCCAGCAGCCGGCGGGGGGGAAGAGGAGAGACCCAGTACTTC. Translation: CASSRRGGRGETQYF.

This chain uses TRBV6-5 with TRBJ2-1; D is perhaps TRBD1 (5 bases). The CDR3 is 11 amino acids. The germline CDR1 and CDR2 sequences are MNHEY and SVGAGI. V lost 6 bases and J lost 6, with 6 bases in between. DNA of the CDR3: TGTGCCAGCAGCCAGGGCAATGAGCAGTTCTTC. This translates into CASSQGNEQFF.

J is TRBJ2-1 and V is TRBV6-1; D not resolved. Per germline, CDR1 MNHNS and CDR2 SASEGT. The length of the CDR3 is 14 residues. With 2 bases removed from V and 4 bases from J, the gap between germline ends came to 9 bases. The CDR3 here is CASSERTSYNEQFF. CDR3 sequence (DNA): TGTGCCAGCAGTGAAAGGACCTCATACAATGAGCAGTTCTTC.

The gene calls are TRBV21-1 and TRBJ2-7; the table's D gene call, TRBD2, was not cross checked with the DNA. TRBV21-1 is given as a pseudogene. The CDR3 extends over 19 amino acids. The CDR3 region has the DNA TGTGCCAGCAAGTTTATAGGGTTAGCGGGAGAACCATACGACTACGAGCAGTACGTC. Its protein product is CASKFIGLAGEPYDYEQYV.

The CDR3 nucleotides are TGCGCCAGCAGCCCCAGTGGGGGGGCTGCTGGGGCCAACGTCCTGACTTTC. Translated: CASSPSGGAAGANVLTF. This chain joins TRBV4-1 and TRBJ2-6, with D possibly being TRBD2 (7 bases). The germline V gene has CDR1 MGHRA and CDR2 YSYEKL. Trimming shortened V by 4 bases and J by 2 bases, and 15 bases separated the two germline ends. The CDR3 is 17 amino acids.

V and J are TRBV9 and TRBJ1-3; tentative D call: TRBD1 (6 bases). V lost 6 bases and J lost 2, with 15 bases in between. This CDR3 comprises 15 residues. Per germline, CDR1 SGDLS and CDR2 YYNGEE. The CDR3 reads CASTPGGGPGNTIYF. The CDR3 DNA sequence: TGTGCCAGCACCCCGGGTGGGGGGCCTGGAAACACCATATATTTT.

V gene TRBV29-1 combines with J gene TRBJ1-1; TRBD1 matches 9 bases. Germline V gives CDR1 SQVTM, CDR2 ANQGSEA. Trimming took 7 bases from V and 3 from J; bases not matched to a gene: 12. CDR3 length: 15 residues. CDR3 protein: CSAVDRGLGYTEAFF. DNA for the CDR3: TGCAGCGCTGTGGACAGGGGACTTGGGTACACTGAAGCTTTCTTT.

The chain employs TRBV27 and TRBJ2-1; 9 positions match TRBD1. This CDR3 has 16 amino acids. The V segment lost 5 bases and the J segment 3 bases; nucleotides outside the gene matches: 8. CDR1 and CDR2 from the germline V gene are MNHEY and SMNVEV (reference sequence). The CDR3 spells CASSIRPGQGYNEQFF. The CDR3, as DNA: TGTGCCAGCAGTATCCGACCGGGACAGGGCTACAATGAGCAGTTCTTC.

The V and J genes are TRBV7-2 and TRBJ1-2; tentative D call: TRBD1 (5 bases). Germline V gene sequence: CDR1 SGHTA, CDR2 FQGNSA. V was cut by 0 bases and J by 8 bases, with 13 bases left in between. The CDR3 loop spans 14 amino acids. CDR3 nucleotides: TGTGCCAGCAGCTTAGCGGGACGAGGAAACGGCTACACCTTC. Amino acids: CASSLAGRGNGYTF.

The chain links TRBV7-3 to TRBJ2-2, with 8 bases fitting TRBD2. The CDR3 has 14 amino acids. From germline, CDR1 is SGHTA and CDR2 FQGTGA. The junction had 6 bases not matched to a gene; V was cut back by 8 bases and J by 4 bases. The CDR3 nucleotides are TGTGCCAGCGGTAGCGGGATGGTCACCGGGGAGCTGTTTTTT. Translation: CASGSGMVTGELFF.

The chain has TRBV6-5 and TRBJ2-7, with a weak D call TRBD2 (5 bases). The CDR3 loop spans 14 amino acids. Germline V gene data show CDR1 as MNHEY and CDR2 as SVGAGI. Trimming stripped 5 bases from V and 0 bases from J, with 11 bases between. DNA of the CDR3: TGTGCCAGCAGTACGAGAGAGGGCTCCTACGAGCAGTACGTC. It encodes CASSTREGSYEQYV.

The genes are TRBV24-1 and TRBJ2-5; tentative D call: TRBD1 (6 bases). The CDR3 extends over 14 amino acids. Germline CDR1 and CDR2: KGHDR and SFDVKD. Deletions cut 3 bases from V and 5 bases from J, with 12 bases between. The CDR3 region is CATSDPGQRETQYF. The CDR3 DNA is TGTGCCACCAGTGATCCAGGACAGAGGGAGACCCAGTACTTC.

The chain combines TRBV5-6 with TRBJ1-4; D remains unclear. Germline loops: CDR1 SGHDT, CDR2 YYEEEE. Trimming stripped 5 bases from V and 6 bases from J, with 11 bases between. The CDR3 runs to 13 residues. The CDR3: CASRREFDEKLFF. The DNA of the CDR3 is TGTGCCAGCAGGCGGGAGTTTGATGAAAAACTGTTTTTT. Using reference TRBV5-6 and TRBJ1-4 for the parts outside the CDR3, the full variable domain is DAGVTQSPTHLIKTRGQQVTLRCSPKSGHDTVSWYQQALGQGPQFIFQYYEEEERQRGNFPDRFSGHQFPNYSSELNVNALLLGDSALYLCASRREFDEKLFFGSGTQLSVL.

The rearrangement uses TRBV7-8 and TRBJ1-5; a possible D gene is TRBD1 (6 bases). The CDR3 contains 15 residues. Germline values: CDR1 SGHVS, CDR2 FQNEAQ. V gave up 5 bases and J gave up 7 bases, with 18 bases separating them. The CDR3 DNA reads TGTGCCAGCAGCAAATACAGGGTCGGGCTCCAGCCCCAGCATTTT. Its protein is CASSKYRVGLQPQHF.